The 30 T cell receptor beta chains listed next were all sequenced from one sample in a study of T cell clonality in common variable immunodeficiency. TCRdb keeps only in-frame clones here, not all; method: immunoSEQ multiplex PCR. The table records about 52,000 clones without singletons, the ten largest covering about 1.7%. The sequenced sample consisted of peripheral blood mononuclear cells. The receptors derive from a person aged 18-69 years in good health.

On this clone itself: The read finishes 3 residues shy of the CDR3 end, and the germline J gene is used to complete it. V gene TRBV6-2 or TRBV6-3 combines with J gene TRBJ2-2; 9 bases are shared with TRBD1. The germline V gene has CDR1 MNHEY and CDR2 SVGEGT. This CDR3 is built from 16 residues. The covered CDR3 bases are TGTGCCAGCAGTTCCCACGACAGGGGGACGAGGGAAAAG. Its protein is CASSSHDRGTREK. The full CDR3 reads CASSSHDRGTREKLFF.

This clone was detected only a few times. The covered CDR3 bases are TGTGCCAGCAGCTTAGAACAGTCGAAA. It translates to CASSLEQSK. The whole CDR3 sequence is CASSLEQSKLFF. The chain recombines TRBV7-9 with TRBJ1-4; D ambiguous. The read ends 3 residues before the CDR3 terminus; that terminus is restored from the germline J gene. This CDR3 is built from 12 residues. Germline lookup yields CDR1 SEHNR and CDR2 FQNEAQ (reference sequence).

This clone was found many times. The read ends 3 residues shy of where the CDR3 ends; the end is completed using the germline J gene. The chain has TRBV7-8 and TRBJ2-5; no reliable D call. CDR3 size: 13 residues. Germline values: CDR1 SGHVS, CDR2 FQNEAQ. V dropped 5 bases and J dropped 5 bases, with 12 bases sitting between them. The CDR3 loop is CASSRYIGETQYF. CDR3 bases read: TGTGCCAGCAGCCGTTATATCGGGGAGACC.

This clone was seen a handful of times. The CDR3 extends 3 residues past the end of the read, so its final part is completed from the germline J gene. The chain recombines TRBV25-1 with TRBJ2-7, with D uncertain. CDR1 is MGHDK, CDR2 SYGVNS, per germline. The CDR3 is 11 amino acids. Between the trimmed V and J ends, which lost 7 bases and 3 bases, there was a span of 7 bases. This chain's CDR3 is CASTRDYEQYF. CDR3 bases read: TGTGCCAGCACCAGAGACTACGAG.

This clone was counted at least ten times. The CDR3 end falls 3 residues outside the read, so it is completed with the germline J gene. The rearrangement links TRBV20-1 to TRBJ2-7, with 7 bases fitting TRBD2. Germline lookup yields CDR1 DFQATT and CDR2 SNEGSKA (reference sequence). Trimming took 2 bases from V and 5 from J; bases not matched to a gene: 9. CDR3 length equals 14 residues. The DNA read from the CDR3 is TGCAGTGCTAGACTGGCTAGCGGAGGGGACGAG. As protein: CSARLASGGDE. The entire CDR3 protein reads CSARLASGGDEQYF.

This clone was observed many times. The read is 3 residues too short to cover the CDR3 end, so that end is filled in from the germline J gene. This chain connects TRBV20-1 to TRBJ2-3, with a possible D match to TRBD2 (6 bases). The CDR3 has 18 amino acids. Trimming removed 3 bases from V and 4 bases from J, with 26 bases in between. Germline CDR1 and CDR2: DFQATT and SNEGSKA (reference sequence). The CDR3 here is CSASDLARPGRISDTQYF. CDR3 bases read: TGCAGTGCTAGTGATTTAGCTCGCCCGGGGAGGATATCAGATACG.

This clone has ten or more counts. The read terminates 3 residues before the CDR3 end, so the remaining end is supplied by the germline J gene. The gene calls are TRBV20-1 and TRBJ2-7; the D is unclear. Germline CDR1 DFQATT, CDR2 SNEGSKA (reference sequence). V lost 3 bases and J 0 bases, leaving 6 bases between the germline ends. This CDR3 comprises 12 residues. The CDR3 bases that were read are TGCAGTGCTAGCACAAACTCCTACGAG. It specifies CSASTNSYE. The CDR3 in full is CSASTNSYEQYF.

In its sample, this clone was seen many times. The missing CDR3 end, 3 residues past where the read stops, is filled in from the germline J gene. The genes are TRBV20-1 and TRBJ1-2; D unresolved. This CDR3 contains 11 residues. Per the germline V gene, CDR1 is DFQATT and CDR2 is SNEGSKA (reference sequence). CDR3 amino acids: CSARGGHGYTF. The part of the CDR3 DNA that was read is TGCAGTGCTAGAGGAGGGCACGGC.

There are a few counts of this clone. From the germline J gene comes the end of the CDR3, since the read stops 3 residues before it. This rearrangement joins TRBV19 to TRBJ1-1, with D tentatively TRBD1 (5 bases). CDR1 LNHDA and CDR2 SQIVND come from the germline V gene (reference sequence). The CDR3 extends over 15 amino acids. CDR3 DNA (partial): TGTGCCAGTAGTATCGGGGCGGGGAACCAAGAGACC. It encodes CASSIGAGNQET. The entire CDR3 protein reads CASSIGAGNQETAFF.

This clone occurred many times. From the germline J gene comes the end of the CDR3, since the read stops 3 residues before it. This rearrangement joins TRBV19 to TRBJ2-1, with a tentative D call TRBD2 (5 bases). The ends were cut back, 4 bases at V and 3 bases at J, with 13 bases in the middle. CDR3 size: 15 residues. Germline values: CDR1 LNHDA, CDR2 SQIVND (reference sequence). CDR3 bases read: TGTGCCAGTAGTACTAGCCGTTCGTACTACAATGAG. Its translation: CASSTSRSYYNE. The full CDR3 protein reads CASSTSRSYYNEQFF.

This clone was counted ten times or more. The CDR3: CASSPLGTSGFAGGTQYF. CDR3 DNA (partial): TGTGCCAGCTCACCCCTTGGGACTAGCGGGTTTGCTGGTGGGACC. This rearrangement joins TRBV18 to TRBJ2-5, with 12 bases aligning to TRBD2. The CDR3 end lies 3 residues beyond the end of the read and is filled in from the germline J gene. CDR1 is KGHSH and CDR2 is LQKENI in the germline V gene. The ends lost 3 bases at V and 7 bases at J; junction bases unmatched: 15. The CDR3 runs to 18 residues.

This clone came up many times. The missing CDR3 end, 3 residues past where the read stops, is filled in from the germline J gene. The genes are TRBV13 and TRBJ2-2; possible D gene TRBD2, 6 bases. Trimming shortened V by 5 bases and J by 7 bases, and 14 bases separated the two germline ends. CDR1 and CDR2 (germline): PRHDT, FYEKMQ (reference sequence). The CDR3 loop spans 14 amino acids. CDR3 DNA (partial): TGTGCCAGCAGCCGGTCTCCGGGGGTCGGGGAG. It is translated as CASSRSPGVGE. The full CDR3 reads CASSRSPGVGELFF. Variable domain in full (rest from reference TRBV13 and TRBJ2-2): AAGVIQSPRHLIKEKRETATLKCYPIPRHDTVYWYQQGPGQDPQFLISFYEKMQSDKGSIPDRFSAQQFSDYHSELNMSSLELGDSALYFCASSRSPGVGELFFGEGSRLTVL.

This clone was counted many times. The CDR3 DNA, read in part, is TGTGCCAGCAGTAGATACCCCCAGGGGGCCGTCACAGATACG. Amino acids: CASSRYPQGAVTDT. The entire CDR3 is CASSRYPQGAVTDTQYF. This chain uses TRBV6-2 or TRBV6-3 with TRBJ2-3, with 8 bases that match TRBD1. The read terminates 3 residues ahead of where the CDR3 ends, so the germline J gene completes it. There are 17 residues in the CDR3. Germline trimming cut 5 bases from V and 2 bases from J; bases unmatched to any gene: 12. Germline values: CDR1 MNHEY, CDR2 SVGEGT.

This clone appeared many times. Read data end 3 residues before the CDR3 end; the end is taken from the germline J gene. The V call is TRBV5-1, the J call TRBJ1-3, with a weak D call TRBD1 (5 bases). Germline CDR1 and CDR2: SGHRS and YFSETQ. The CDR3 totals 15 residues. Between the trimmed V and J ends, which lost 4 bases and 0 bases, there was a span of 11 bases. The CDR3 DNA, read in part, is TGCGCCAGCAGCGGGCTGACAGACTCTGGAAACACC. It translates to CASSGLTDSGNT. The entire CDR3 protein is CASSGLTDSGNTIYF.

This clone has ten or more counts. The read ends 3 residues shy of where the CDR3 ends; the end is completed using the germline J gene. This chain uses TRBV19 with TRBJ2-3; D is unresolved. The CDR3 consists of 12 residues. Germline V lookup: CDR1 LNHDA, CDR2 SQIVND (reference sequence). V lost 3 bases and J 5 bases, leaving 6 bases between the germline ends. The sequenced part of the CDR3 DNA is TGTGCCAGTAGTATTCGAGGAGATACG. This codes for CASSIRGDT. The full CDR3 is CASSIRGDTQYF.

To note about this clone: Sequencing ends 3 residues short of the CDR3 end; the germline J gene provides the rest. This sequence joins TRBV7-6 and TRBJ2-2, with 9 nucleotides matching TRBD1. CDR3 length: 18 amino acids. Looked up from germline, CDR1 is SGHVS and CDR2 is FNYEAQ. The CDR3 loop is CASSGRDRESSYNSPLFF. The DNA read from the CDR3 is TGTGCCAGCAGCGGCCGGGACAGGGAGAGCTCCTATAATTCACCG.

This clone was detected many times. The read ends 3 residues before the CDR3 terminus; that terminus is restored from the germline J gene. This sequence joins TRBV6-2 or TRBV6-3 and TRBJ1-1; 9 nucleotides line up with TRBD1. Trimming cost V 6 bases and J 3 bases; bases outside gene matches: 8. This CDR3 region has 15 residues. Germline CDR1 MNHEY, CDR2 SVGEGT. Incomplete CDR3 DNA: TGTGCCAGCAGAACCAACCGGGACAGGGACACTGAA. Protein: CASRTNRDRDTE. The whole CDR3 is CASRTNRDRDTEAFF.

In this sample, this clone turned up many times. The DNA read from the CDR3 is TGCGCCAGCATTGCGGGAGGGCGAAGGGGGGGGTCTAGCTCCTACAATGAG. This gives the protein CASIAGGRRGGSSSYNE. The full CDR3 sequence reads CASIAGGRRGGSSSYNEQFF. This chain links TRBV10-1 with TRBJ2-1; 9 nucleotides match TRBD2. The missing CDR3 end, 3 residues past where the read stops, is filled in from the germline J gene. The CDR3 has 20 amino acids. Germline V gives CDR1 WNHNN, CDR2 SYGVQD (reference sequence). V shed 7 bases, J shed 0 bases, and the junction held 19 bases outside the gene matches.

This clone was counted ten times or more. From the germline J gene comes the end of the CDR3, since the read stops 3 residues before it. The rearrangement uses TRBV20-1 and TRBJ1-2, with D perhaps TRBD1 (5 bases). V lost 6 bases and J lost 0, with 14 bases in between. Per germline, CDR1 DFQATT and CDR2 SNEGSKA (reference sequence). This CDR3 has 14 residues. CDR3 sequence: CSAPSGGTNYGYTF. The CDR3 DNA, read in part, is TGCAGTGCCCCGTCGGGGGGGACTAACTATGGC.

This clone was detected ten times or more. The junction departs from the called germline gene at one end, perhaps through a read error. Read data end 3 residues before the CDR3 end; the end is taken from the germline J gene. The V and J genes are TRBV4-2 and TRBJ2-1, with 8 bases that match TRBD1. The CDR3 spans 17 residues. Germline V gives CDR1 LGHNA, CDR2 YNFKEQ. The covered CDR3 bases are TGCGCCAGCAGCCAAGATTCTGGAGGACAGGGCGACAATGAG. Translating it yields CASSQDSGGQGDNE. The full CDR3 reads CASSQDSGGQGDNEQFF.

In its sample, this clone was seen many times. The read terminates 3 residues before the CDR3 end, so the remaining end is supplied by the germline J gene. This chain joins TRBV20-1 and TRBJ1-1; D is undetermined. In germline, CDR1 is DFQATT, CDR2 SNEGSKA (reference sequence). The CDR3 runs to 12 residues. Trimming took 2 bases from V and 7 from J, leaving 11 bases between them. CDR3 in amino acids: CSARLGVLEAFF. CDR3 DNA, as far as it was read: TGCAGTGCTAGACTAGGAGTACTTGAA.

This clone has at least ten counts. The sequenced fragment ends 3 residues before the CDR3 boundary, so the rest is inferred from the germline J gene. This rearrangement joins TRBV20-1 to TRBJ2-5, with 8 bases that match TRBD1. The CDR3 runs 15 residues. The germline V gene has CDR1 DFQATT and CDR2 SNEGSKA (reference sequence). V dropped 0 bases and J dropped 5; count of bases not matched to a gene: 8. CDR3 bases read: TGCAGTGCTAGAGATAATGGACAGGGAACCGAGACC. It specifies CSARDNGQGTET. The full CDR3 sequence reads CSARDNGQGTETQYF.

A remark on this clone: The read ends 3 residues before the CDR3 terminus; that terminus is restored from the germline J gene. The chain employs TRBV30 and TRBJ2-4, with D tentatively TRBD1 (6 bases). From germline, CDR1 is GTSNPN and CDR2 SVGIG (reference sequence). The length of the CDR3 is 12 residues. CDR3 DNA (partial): TGTGCCTGGGGACAGTTCAACTATGGT. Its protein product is CAWGQFNYG. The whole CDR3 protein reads CAWGQFNYGQYF. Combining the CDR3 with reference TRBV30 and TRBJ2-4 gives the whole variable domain SQTIHQWPATLVQPVGSPLSLECTVEGTSNPNLYWYRQAAGRGLQLLFYSVGIGQISSEVPQNLSASRPQDRQFILSSKKLLLSDSGFYLCAWGQFNYGQYFGAGTRLSVL.

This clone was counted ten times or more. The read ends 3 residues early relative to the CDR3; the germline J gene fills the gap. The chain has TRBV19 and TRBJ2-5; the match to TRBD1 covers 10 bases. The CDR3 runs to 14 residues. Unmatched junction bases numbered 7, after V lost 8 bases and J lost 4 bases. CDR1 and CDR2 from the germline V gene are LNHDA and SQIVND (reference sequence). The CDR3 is CASGGTGEGETQYF. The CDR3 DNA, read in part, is TGTGCCAGTGGGGGGACAGGGGAAGGAGAGACC.

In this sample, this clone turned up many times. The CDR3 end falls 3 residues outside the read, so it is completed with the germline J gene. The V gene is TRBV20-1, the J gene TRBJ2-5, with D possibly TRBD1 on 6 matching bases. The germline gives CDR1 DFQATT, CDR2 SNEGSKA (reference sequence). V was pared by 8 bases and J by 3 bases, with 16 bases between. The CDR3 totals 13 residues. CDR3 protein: CSTFLGAEETQYF. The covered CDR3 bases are TGCAGTACTTTTTTGGGGGCCGAAGAGACC.

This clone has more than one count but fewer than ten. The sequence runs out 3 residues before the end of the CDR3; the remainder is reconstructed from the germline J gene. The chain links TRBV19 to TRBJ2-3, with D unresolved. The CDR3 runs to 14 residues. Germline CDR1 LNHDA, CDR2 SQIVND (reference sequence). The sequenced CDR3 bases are TGTGCCAGTAGTATTTCTGGCCGTTTCTGGACG. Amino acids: CASSISGRFWT. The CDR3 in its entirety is CASSISGRFWTQYF.

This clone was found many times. The part of the CDR3 DNA that was read is TGTGCCAGCTCACCACGAACCGGGACTAGCGGGAGGAAGGGGGATACG. Translated, it gives CASSPRTGTSGRKGDT. The whole CDR3 sequence is CASSPRTGTSGRKGDTQYF. The chain combines TRBV18 with TRBJ2-3, with 15 positions matching TRBD2. The read comes to an end 3 residues before the CDR3 does, leaving the germline J gene to fill in the end. The CDR3 loop spans 19 amino acids. The junction had 11 bases not matched to a gene; V was cut back by 1 base and J by 6 bases. The V gene's germline CDR1 is KGHSH and CDR2 LQKENI.

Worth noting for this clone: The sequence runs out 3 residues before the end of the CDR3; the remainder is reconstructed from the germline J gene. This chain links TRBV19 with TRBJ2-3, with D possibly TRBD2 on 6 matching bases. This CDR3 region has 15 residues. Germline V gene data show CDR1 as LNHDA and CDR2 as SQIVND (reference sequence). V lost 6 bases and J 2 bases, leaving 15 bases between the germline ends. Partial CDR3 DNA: TGTGCCAGTAGCTGGGCGGGGAGCAACACAGATACG. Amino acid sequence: CASSWAGSNTDT. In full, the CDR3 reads CASSWAGSNTDTQYF. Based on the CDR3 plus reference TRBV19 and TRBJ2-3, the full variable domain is DGGITQSPKYLFRKEGQNVTLSCEQNLNHDAMYWYRQDPGQGLRLIYYSQIVNDFQKGDIAEGYSVSREKKESFPLTVTSAQKNPTAFYLCASSWAGSNTDTQYFGPGTRLTVL.

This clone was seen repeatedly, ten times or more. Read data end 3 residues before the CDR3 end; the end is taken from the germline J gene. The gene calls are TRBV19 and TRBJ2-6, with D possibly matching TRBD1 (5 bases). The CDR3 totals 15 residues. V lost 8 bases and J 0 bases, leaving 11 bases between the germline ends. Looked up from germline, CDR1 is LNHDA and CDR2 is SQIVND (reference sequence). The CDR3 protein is CASLLQGSGANVLTF. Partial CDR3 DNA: TGTGCCAGTCTTCTTCAGGGCTCTGGGGCCAACGTC.

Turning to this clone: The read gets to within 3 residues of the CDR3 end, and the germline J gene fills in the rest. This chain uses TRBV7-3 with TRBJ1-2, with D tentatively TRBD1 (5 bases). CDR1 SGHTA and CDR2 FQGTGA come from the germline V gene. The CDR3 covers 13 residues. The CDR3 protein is CASSLGGVGDYTF. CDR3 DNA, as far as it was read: TGTGCCAGCAGCTTAGGGGGGGTGGGGGAC.